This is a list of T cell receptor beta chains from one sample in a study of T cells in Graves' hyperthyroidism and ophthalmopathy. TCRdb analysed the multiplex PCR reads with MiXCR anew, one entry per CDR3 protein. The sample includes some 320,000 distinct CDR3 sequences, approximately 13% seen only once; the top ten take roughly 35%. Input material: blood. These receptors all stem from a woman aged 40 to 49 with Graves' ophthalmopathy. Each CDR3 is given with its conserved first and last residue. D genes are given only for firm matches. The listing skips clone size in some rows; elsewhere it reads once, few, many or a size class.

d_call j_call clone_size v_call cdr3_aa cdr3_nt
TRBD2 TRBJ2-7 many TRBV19 CASSLLAGGFYEQYF TGTGCCAGTAGCTTACTAGCGGGGGGATTTTACGAGCAGTACTTC
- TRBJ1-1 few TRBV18 CASSPAGAGNTEAFF TGTGCCAGCTCACCAGCGGGGGCAGGGAACACTGAAGCTTTCTTT
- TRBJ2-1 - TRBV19 CASSIQGQTFVEQFF TGTGCCAGTAGTATACAAGGACAGACCTTCGTTGAGCAGTTCTTC
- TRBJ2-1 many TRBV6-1 CASCGVMGNEQFF TGTGCCAGCTGTGGGGTGATGGGAAATGAGCAGTTCTTC
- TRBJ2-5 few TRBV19 CASSTIIADLRETQYF TGTGCCAGTAGTACCATAATAGCGGACCTCCGGGAGACCCAGTACTTC
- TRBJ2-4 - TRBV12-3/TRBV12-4 CASSLAHRGIQYF TGTGCCAGCAGTTTAGCGCATCGGGGCATTCAGTACTTC
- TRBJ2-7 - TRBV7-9 CASSPRRTYEQYF TGTGCCAGCAGCCCAAGAAGGACCTACGAGCAGTACTTC
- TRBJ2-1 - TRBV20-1 CSARDPRQYNNEQFF TGCAGTGCTAGAGATCCCCGTCAGTATAACAATGAGCAGTTCTTC
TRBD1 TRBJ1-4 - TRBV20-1 CSARGDRVNEKLFF TGCAGTGCTAGGGGGGACAGGGTAAATGAAAAACTGTTTTTT
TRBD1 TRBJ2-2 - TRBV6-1 CASSADPGTGVSGELFF TGTGCCAGCAGTGCTGACCCCGGGACAGGGGTGTCCGGGGAGCTGTTTTTT
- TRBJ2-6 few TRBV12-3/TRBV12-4 CASRPDSSGANVLTF TGTGCCAGCAGACCCGACAGCTCTGGGGCCAACGTCCTGACTTTC
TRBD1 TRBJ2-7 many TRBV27 CASKRGQVGEQYF TGTGCCAGCAAACGGGGACAGGTTGGCGAGCAGTACTTC
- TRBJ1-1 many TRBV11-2 CASSLEVRNTEAFF TGTGCCAGCAGCTTAGAGGTACGGAACACTGAAGCTTTCTTT
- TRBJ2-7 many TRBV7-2 CASSRTQFYEQYF TGTGCCAGCAGCAGGACGCAATTCTACGAGCAGTACTTC
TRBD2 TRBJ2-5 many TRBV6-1 CASNPSGGAGETQYF TGTGCCAGCAATCCTAGCGGGGGGGCCGGAGAGACCCAGTACTTC
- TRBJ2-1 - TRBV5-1 CASSLVVGAGNEQFF TGCGCCAGCAGCTTGGTGGTGGGAGCGGGTAATGAGCAGTTCTTC
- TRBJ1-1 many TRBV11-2 CASSQGHLSAEAFF TGTGCCAGCAGCCAGGGGCATTTGAGTGCTGAAGCTTTCTTT
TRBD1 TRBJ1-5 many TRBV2 CASSVRDRSMPQHF TGTGCCAGCAGTGTTCGGGACAGATCTATGCCCCAGCATTTT
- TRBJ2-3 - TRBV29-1 CSVDLFTDTQYF TGCAGCGTTGACCTCTTCACAGATACGCAGTATTTT
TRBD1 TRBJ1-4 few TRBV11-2 CASSSTPGTGAEKLFF TGTGCCAGCAGCTCGACCCCCGGGACAGGGGCTGAAAAACTGTTTTTT
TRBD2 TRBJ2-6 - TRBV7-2 CASSSGPGLAGPGANVLTF TGTGCCAGCAGCTCAGGGCCGGGACTAGCGGGACCTGGGGCCAACGTCCTGACTTTC
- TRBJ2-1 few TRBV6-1 CASSGERNSYNEQFF TGTGCCAGCAGTGGAGAACGGAACTCCTACAATGAGCAGTTCTTC
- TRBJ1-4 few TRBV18 CASSRVQGATNEKLFF TGTGCCAGCTCACGAGTACAGGGAGCAACTAATGAAAAACTGTTTTTT
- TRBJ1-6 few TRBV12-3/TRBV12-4 CASSPQLGPLHF TGTGCCAGCAGCCCCCAACTGGGGCCCCTCCACTTT
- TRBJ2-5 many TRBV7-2 CASSLVRGTGETQYF TGTGCCAGCAGCTTAGTACGGGGGACTGGAGAGACCCAGTACTTC
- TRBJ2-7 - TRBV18 CASSPILGTQGPSGTSYEQYF TGTGCCAGCTCACCAATACTCGGGACACAGGGGCCTAGCGGTACCTCCTACGAGCAGTACTTC
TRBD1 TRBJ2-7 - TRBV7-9 CASSLPGGTGGAEQYF TGTGCCAGCAGCTTACCAGGCGGGACAGGGGGCGCCGAGCAGTACTTC
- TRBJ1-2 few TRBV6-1 CASSPKQGSGGYTF TGTGCCAGCAGTCCAAAACAGGGCTCTGGGGGCTACACCTTC
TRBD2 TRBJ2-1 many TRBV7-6 CASSFQRGGMGDEQFF TGTGCCAGCAGCTTCCAACGGGGGGGAATGGGGGATGAGCAGTTCTTC
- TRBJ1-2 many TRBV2 CASSEDLGDYGYTF TGTGCCAGCAGTGAAGATTTGGGAGACTATGGCTACACCTTC
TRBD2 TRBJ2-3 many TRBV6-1 CASSGLADDTDTQYF TGTGCCAGCAGCGGTCTAGCGGACGACACAGATACGCAGTATTTT
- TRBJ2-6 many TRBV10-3 CAISRDGGSGANVLTF TGTGCCATCAGCCGGGACGGAGGATCTGGGGCCAACGTCCTGACTTTC
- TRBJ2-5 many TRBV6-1 CASRRSQIETQYF TGTGCCAGCAGGCGGTCCCAGATCGAGACCCAGTACTTC
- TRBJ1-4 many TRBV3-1 CASSHSDRHNEKLFF TGTGCCAGCAGCCACTCGGACAGACATAATGAAAAACTGTTTTTT
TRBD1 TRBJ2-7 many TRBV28 CASGQDRGGDYEQYF TGTGCCAGCGGCCAGGACAGGGGGGGTGACTACGAGCAGTACTTC
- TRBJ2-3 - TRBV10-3 CAISESVRQATSTDTQYF TGTGCCATCAGTGAGTCGGTTAGACAGGCTACTAGCACAGATACGCAGTATTTT
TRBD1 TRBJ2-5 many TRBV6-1 CATLDRVRETQYF TGTGCCACCCTCGACAGGGTCAGGGAGACCCAGTACTTC
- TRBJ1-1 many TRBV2 CASKRDRGVNTEAFF TGTGCCAGCAAACGGGACCGAGGGGTGAACACTGAAGCTTTCTTT
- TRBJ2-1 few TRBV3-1 CASSQDLGVNEQFF TGTGCCAGCAGCCAAGATCTTGGCGTCAATGAGCAGTTCTTC
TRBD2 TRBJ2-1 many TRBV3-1 CASSATTSANEQFF TGTGCCAGCAGCGCAACGACTAGCGCCAATGAGCAGTTCTTC
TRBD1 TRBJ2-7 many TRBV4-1 CASSGTGGTEQYF TGCGCCAGCAGCGGGACAGGGGGGACCGAGCAGTACTTC
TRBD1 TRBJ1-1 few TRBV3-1 CASRGGTGVTTEAFF TGTGCCAGCAGGGGGGGGACAGGGGTTACCACTGAAGCTTTCTTT
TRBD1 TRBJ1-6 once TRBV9 CASSVGTGAVGDNSPLHF TGTGCCAGCAGCGTAGGAACAGGGGCCGTGGGGGATAATTCACCCCTCCACTTT
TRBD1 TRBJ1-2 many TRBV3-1 CASSPGQNYGYTF TGTGCCAGCAGCCCGGGACAGAACTATGGCTACACCTTC
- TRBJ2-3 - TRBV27 CASTRAGYEYF TGTGCCAGCACTCGGGCGGGGTATGAGTATTTT